Below, one T cell receptor beta chain is given with its context. No antigen is known for it. The V gene lost 5 bases and the J gene lost 5 bases, with 11 bases spanning the gap. Germline V gene data show CDR1 as SGHRS and CDR2 as YFSETQ. The CDR3 contains 12 residues. Researchers ran the PCR with 60 Vbeta and 13 Jbeta primers. Produced via immunoSEQ multiplex PCR; TCRdb's table is partial and in-frame only. The data show more than 100,000 clones, with roughly 78% seen just once and approximately 4.2% held by the top ten. The data belong to a study of cytomegalovirus exposure and HLA in healthy donors. Study observations and caveats: Rarity characterized most TCR sequences, yet some public TCRs appeared in many donors.

This rearrangement joins TRBV5-1 to TRBJ2-7; tentatively, D is TRBD2 (5 bases). The TCR originated in a man aged 45-65 years in good health and CMV-seropositive. Material for sequencing was PBMCs. The CDR3 DNA follows: TGCGCCAGCAGTTCCTCCGGGAACGAGCAGTACTTC. Translated: CASSSSGNEQYF.